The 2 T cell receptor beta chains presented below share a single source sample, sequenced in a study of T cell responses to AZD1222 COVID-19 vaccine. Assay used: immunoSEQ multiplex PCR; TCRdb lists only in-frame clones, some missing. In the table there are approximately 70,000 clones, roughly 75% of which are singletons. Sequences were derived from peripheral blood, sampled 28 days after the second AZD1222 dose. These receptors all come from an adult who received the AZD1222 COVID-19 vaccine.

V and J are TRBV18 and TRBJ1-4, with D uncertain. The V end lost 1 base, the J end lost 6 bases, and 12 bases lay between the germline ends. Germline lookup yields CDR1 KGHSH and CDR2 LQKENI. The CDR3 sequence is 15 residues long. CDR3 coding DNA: TGTGCCAGCTCACCACGGGAAGGGTTCGATGAAAAACTGTTTTTT. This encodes CASSPREGFDEKLFF.

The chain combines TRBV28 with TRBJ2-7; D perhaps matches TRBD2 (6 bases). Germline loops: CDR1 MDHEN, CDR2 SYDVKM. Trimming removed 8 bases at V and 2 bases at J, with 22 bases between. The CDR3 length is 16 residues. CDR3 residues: CASSLQVGGPAYEQYF. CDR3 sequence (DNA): TGTGCCAGCTCGCTACAAGTGGGAGGCCCCGCCTACGAGCAGTACTTC.